This T cell receptor (beta chain) comes out of a study of early T cells in non-severe SARS-CoV-2 infection. Overall study: Unsorted whole-blood RNA was sequenced in bulk, leaving chains unpaired. Study findings and constraints: Sequences matched to VDJdb favored anti-spike CD8 responses, while private and CD4 specificities were missed.

A word on this clonotype: What it binds is unknown.

Each cDNA molecule carried a unique molecular identifier. TCRdb recomputed calls from the 5' RACE reads with MiXCR, one row per CDR3 protein. The profile shows some 59,000 distinct CDR3 sequences, approximately 10% of them singletons. V was pared by 5 bases and J by 5 bases, with 13 bases between. Germline V lookup: CDR1 SGHRS, CDR2 YFSETQ. This CDR3 region has 13 residues. Here the sequenced sample was whole blood, taken at baseline. This TCR was recovered from an adult who was a healthcare worker with PCR-confirmed SARS-CoV-2 infection or an uninfected control (not recorded which). The V gene is TRBV5-1, the J gene TRBJ1-1; D perhaps matches TRBD1 (6 bases). CDR3 DNA: TGCGCCAGCAGAGAGGGGGTTCCGACTGAAGCTTTCTTT. Amino acid sequence: CASREGVPTEAFF.